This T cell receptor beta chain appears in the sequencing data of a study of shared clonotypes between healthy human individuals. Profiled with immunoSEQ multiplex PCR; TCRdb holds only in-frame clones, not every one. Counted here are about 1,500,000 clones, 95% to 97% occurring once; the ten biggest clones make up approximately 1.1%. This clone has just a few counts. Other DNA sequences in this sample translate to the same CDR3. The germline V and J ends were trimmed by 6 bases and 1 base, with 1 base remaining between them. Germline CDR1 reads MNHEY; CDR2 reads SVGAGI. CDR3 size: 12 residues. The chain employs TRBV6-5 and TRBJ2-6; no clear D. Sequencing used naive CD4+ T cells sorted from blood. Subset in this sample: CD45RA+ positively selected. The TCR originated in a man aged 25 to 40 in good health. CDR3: CASRSGANVLTF. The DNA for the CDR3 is TGTGCCAGCAGGTCTGGGGCCAACGTCCTGACTTTC.